The rows below give T cell receptor beta chains drawn from one sample of a study of T cell repertoires in cytomegalovirus infection. TCRdb processed the reads anew with MiXCR; each CDR3 protein has one entry. This table holds approximately 270,000 distinct CDR3 sequences, 22% found once. Their cognate antigens are unknown. Sequencing used cultured PBMCs, obtained from culture after CMV antigen stimulation. These receptors came from a human donor in good health (CMV status not recorded). Some clones in this sample may be carry-over from other donors' samples. CDR3s include the opening cysteine and the closing phenylalanine or tryptophan. A D gene is named only where the DNA matches it firmly. Part of the rows lack a size; the others show once, few, many or a class for expanded clones.

V gene,D gene,J gene,clone size,CDR3 DNA,CDR3 protein
TRBV28,TRBD2,TRBJ2-4,NA,TGTGCCAGCAGTTTATGGCTAGCGGGAGAAAAAAACATTCAGTACTTC,CASSLWLAGEKNIQYF
TRBV4-3,NA,TRBJ2-3,NA,TGCGCCAGCAGCCAAGATCTCGCCGAAATTAGAACGCAGTATTTT,CASSQDLAEIRTQYF
TRBV7-8,TRBD1,TRBJ1-2,many,TGTGCCAGCAGCTTAGTGGGGCAGGGGGTCGGCTACACCTTC,CASSLVGQGVGYTF
TRBV7-2,NA,TRBJ2-2,many,TGTGCCAGCAGTACAAGGGGAAACGGGGAGCTGTTTTTT,CASSTRGNGELFF
TRBV12-3/TRBV12-4,NA,TRBJ1-4,many,TGTGCCAGCAGTTTTGTGGGAACTAATGAAAAACTGTTTTTT,CASSFVGTNEKLFF
TRBV12-3/TRBV12-4,TRBD2,TRBJ2-1,few,TGTGCCAGCAGTTTAAGCGGGAGGATCTACAATGAGCAGTTCTTC,CASSLSGRIYNEQFF
TRBV5-1,TRBD1,TRBJ2-7,few,TGCGCCAGCAGCGGGGGACAGACGAGCTCCTACGAGCAGTACTTC,CASSGGQTSSYEQYF
TRBV6-8,NA,TRBJ2-2,NA,TGTGCCAGCCGCATAGGTGCCGGGGAGCTGTTTTTT,CASRIGAGELFF
TRBV7-2,TRBD2,TRBJ2-7,few,TGTGCCAGCAGCTTAGTCAGGACTAGCGGGAGTCCCGAGCAGTACTTC,CASSLVRTSGSPEQYF
TRBV30,NA,TRBJ2-7,NA,TGTGCCTGGAGTGTACGCAAGTCCTACGAGCAGTACTTC,CAWSVRKSYEQYF
TRBV7-2,TRBD2,TRBJ2-2,many,TGTGCCAGCAGCTCCGGACTAGCGCACCCTCTAAACACCGGGGAGCTGTTTTTT,CASSSGLAHPLNTGELFF
TRBV4-1,TRBD1,TRBJ2-1,NA,TGTGCCAGCAGCCAGGCTGCCGGGACAGGTTCCTACAATGAGCAGTTCTTC,CASSQAAGTGSYNEQFF
TRBV20-1,NA,TRBJ2-5,few,TGCAGTGCTAGAGCCCAAGAGACCCAGTACTTC,CSARAQETQYF
TRBV11-1,NA,TRBJ1-1,few,TGTGCCAGCACAAAAACGGGAGTCCTCACTGAAGCTTTCTTT,CASTKTGVLTEAFF
TRBV7-2,TRBD1,TRBJ1-5,many,TGTGCCAGCAGCTTGGATACAGGGGGCAATCAGCCCCAGCATTTT,CASSLDTGGNQPQHF
TRBV7-2,NA,TRBJ1-3,many,TGTGCCAGCAGTTTAACAGATAAGGGAAACACCATATATTTT,CASSLTDKGNTIYF
TRBV15,NA,TRBJ1-4,few,TGTGCCACCAGCAGAGAGGGAAAACTGTTTTTT,CATSREGKLFF
TRBV7-9,TRBD1,TRBJ2-3,many,TGTGCCAGCGGAAGACAGGGGCGCACAGATACGCAGTATTTT,CASGRQGRTDTQYF
TRBV7-2,NA,TRBJ2-6,medium-sized,TGTGCCAGCAGCTTTGCTGGGGCCAACGTCCTGACTTTC,CASSFAGANVLTF